Each of the 10 T cell receptor beta chains below was sequenced from the same sample in a study of human T cells and chemical hapten exposure. Described time point: pre-sensitization, week 0. Treatment defined: therapeutic diphenylcyclopropenone sensitization with weekly scalp DPC. TCRdb called the RACE reads again in MiXCR, with one record for every CDR3 protein. Here the sample spans around 120,000 distinct CDR3 sequences, 13% being singletons. The input for sequencing was whole blood, taken in connection with sensitization to the hapten diphenylcyclopropenone (DPC). Receptor source: a woman aged 18-29 years with alopecia areata. Some clones in this sample may be carry-over from other donors' samples.

V and J are TRBV2 and TRBJ1-5; D unclear. Germline assignment: CDR1 SNHLY and CDR2 FYNNEI. Between the trimmed V and J ends, which lost 7 bases and 3 bases, there was a span of 10 bases. This CDR3 contains 13 residues. The CDR3 sequence: CASTQDLNQPQHF. CDR3 DNA: TGTGCCAGCACCCAGGACCTCAATCAGCCCCAGCATTTT.

This clonotype was detected a few times. The gene calls are TRBV2 and TRBJ2-1; weak D call: TRBD1 (6 bases). Germline assignment: CDR1 SNHLY and CDR2 FYNNEI. Trimming left V 6 bases short and J 2 bases short, with 11 bases between. The CDR3 is 14 residues long. CDR3 DNA sequence: TGTGCCAGCAGCAGGGGCCCAGCCTACAATGAGCAGTTCTTC. Its protein is CASSRGPAYNEQFF.

This clonotype showed up just a few times. The chain couples TRBV9 to TRBJ2-1; 10 nucleotides match TRBD2. After removal of 0 bases from V and 9 bases from J, the junction contained 9 bases not matched to a gene. The V gene's germline CDR1 is SGDLS and CDR2 YYNGEE. This CDR3 spans 16 amino acids. CDR3 sequence: CASSVAGTSVFGEQFF. The CDR3 coding sequence is TGTGCCAGCAGCGTAGCCGGGACTAGCGTGTTCGGTGAGCAGTTCTTC.

The CDR3: CASSEYGYYGYTF. The CDR3 bases are TGTGCCAGCAGTGAATACGGCTACTATGGCTACACCTTC. This sequence joins TRBV25-1 and TRBJ1-2; no clear D. The V gene's germline CDR1 is MGHDK and CDR2 SYGVNS. This CDR3 has 13 residues. V lost 0 bases to trimming and J lost 3 bases, with 5 bases between them.

For the CDR3, the DNA is TGTGCCAGCGCTAATGGGTTCAGCGAAAAACTGTTTTTT. Protein product: CASANGFSEKLFF. V gene TRBV2 combines with J gene TRBJ1-4; D ambiguous. Trimming removed 8 bases from V and 8 bases from J, with 15 bases in between. Germline CDR1 is SNHLY and CDR2 is FYNNEI. CDR3 length: 13 amino acids.

This clonotype was detected ten times or more. The V and J genes are TRBV25-1 and TRBJ2-7, with TRBD1 matching over 8 bases. The CDR3 runs to 16 residues. V was pared by 4 bases and J by 6 bases, with 14 bases of the junction left unmatched. Per the germline V gene, CDR1 is MGHDK and CDR2 is SYGVNS. CDR3 in DNA: TGTGCCAGCAGTGCCGGGACAGGAGGACCGGTAAGCGAGCAGTACTTC. Translation: CASSAGTGGPVSEQYF.

The chain employs TRBV27 and TRBJ2-7; 8 bases fit TRBD2. The V and J ends lost 6 bases and 5 bases, in that order; junction bases with no gene match: 12. The germline gives CDR1 MNHEY, CDR2 SMNVEV (reference sequence). The CDR3 contains 15 residues. CDR3: CASRPSGLGHHEQYF. In DNA, the CDR3 is TGTGCCAGCAGGCCTTCGGGACTAGGCCACCACGAGCAGTACTTC.

Many counts were recorded for this clonotype. V is TRBV7-8 and J is TRBJ1-1; 7 bases agree with TRBD1. V was clipped by 5 bases and J by 1 base; unmatched bases: 13. CDR1 SGHVS and CDR2 FQNEAQ come from the germline V gene. The CDR3 has 17 amino acids. CDR3 sequence (DNA): TGTGCCAGCAGCCCATTACCCAAGGGGGCTCCGAACACTGAAGCTTTCTTT. Translated, it gives CASSPLPKGAPNTEAFF.

This clonotype was found many times. V usage is TRBV7-6 and J usage is TRBJ1-6; 7 bases align to TRBD1. J lost 6 bases, V lost 5 bases, and 4 bases had no gene match. Per germline, CDR1 SGHVS and CDR2 FNYEAQ. The CDR3 is 14 residues long. This CDR3 reads CASSAGTVNSPLHF. CDR3 DNA: TGTGCCAGCAGCGCCGGGACAGTTAATTCACCCCTCCACTTT.

The rearrangement links TRBV4-2 to TRBJ2-5; 14 bases are shared with TRBD2. V was clipped by 1 base and J by 6 bases; unmatched bases: 7. Germline CDR1 LGHNA, CDR2 YNFKEQ. The length of the CDR3 is 17 residues. CDR3 residues: CASSQAPGLAGGKTQYF. CDR3 in DNA: TGTGCCAGCAGCCAAGCCCCAGGACTAGCGGGGGGTAAGACCCAGTACTTC.